Below, one T cell receptor beta chain is given with its context. Its target is not known. DNA loading was fixed at 350 to 450 ng for all bulk PBMC samples. Measured with immunoSEQ multiplex PCR; TCRdb has only the in-frame clones, and not every one. The top ten hold 20% to 25% of the sample, which has some 10,000 clones, 75% to 90% seen once. Noted time point: week 3, after first cycle of checkpoint inhibitor. Prior systemic cancer therapy, immunosuppressant use and other active malignancies excluded patients. The entry originates in a study of blood T cell dynamics during melanoma immunotherapy. Study background: Patients with metastatic melanoma got pembrolizumab or nivolumab-ipilimumab as first-line care.

Points from the study as a whole: PBMC repertoires of eventual disease-control patients split at W3 into clonality or diversity gains.

The CDR3 is 12 amino acids. Trimming stripped 7 bases from V and 5 bases from J, with 11 bases between. Germline assignment: CDR1 MNHNS and CDR2 SASEGT. The TCR originated in a human donor with melanoma. The sequencing here drew on blood, taken from a patient treated with checkpoint blockade. V gene TRBV6-1 combines with J gene TRBJ1-2, with a possible D match to TRBD1 (6 bases). CDR3 coding DNA: TGTGCCAGCAAGGACAGTTTTTATGGCTACACCTTC. Translated, it gives CASKDSFYGYTF.